This entry describes one TCR beta chain. Clones were sequenced by immunoSEQ multiplex PCR, and TCRdb holds only the in-frame ones, with some missing. The sample has about 53,000 clones; approximately 84% are singletons. This specimen comes from a study of T cell responses to AZD1222 COVID-19 vaccine. As for the study in general: Pooled together were second doses at about 4 or about 12 weeks.

The CDR3 has 13 amino acids. Germline values: CDR1 LNHDA, CDR2 SQIVND (reference sequence). The V and J ends lost 7 bases and 4 bases respectively, with 13 bases between them. The chain recombines TRBV19 with TRBJ1-2, with a possible D match to TRBD1 (6 bases). This sequence was found in an adult in good health. The sequencing here drew on peripheral blood, taken on day 0 of AZD1222 vaccination. In DNA form, the CDR3 reads TGTGCCAGTAACCCACAGGGTGTCTATGGCTACACCTTC. This gives the protein CASNPQGVYGYTF.